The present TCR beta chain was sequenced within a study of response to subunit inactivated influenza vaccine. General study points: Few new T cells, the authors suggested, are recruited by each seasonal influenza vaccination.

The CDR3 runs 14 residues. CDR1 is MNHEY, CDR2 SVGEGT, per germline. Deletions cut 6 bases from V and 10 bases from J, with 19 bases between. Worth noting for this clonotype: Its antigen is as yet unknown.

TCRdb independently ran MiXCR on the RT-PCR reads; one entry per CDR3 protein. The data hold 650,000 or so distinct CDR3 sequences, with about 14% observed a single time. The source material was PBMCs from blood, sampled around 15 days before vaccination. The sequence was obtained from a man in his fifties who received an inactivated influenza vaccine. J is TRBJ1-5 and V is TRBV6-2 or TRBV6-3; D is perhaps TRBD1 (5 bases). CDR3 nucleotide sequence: TGTGCCAGCAGGGGGCCGGAGCTAGTGGGTCCCCAGCATTTT. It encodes CASRGPELVGPQHF.